The 30 T cell receptor beta chains in this list originate from one sample, sequenced in a study of CD8 T cells in ankylosing spondylitis. No antigen has been assigned to these receptors. TCRdb called the 5' RACE reads again in MiXCR, with one record for every CDR3 protein. The sample records 100,000 to 150,000 distinct CDR3 sequences, 17% being singletons. General observations from the study: A TCR beta motif of 7 to 9 highly homologous variants seemed to mark ankylosing spondylitis blood.

Sequenced material: blood, either unsorted or a sorted T cell fraction (not recorded which). The source of these receptors is a male donor with ankylosing spondylitis.

J is TRBJ2-4 and V is TRBV20-1, with a possible D match to TRBD1 (5 bases). The CDR3 is 15 amino acids. The V gene's germline CDR1 is DFQATT and CDR2 SNEGSKA (reference sequence). Trimming took off 2 bases at V and 0 bases at J, with 11 bases between the two ends. The CDR3 reads CSARKQGLAKNIQYF. CDR3 sequence (DNA): TGCAGTGCTAGAAAGCAGGGCCTAGCCAAAAACATTCAGTACTTC.

The J gene is TRBJ1-6, the V gene TRBV7-2, with D unclear. This CDR3 is 15 amino acids long. Germline CDR1 and CDR2: SGHTA and FQGNSA. V lost 3 bases to trimming and J lost 5 bases, with 11 bases between them. CDR3 coding DNA: TGTGCCAGCAGCTTTCGGATAAGCAATAATTCACCCCTCCACTTT. This translates into CASSFRISNNSPLHF.

This clonotype has a handful of counts. This rearrangement joins TRBV6-5 to TRBJ2-3; TRBD1 matches 9 bases. The V gene end was trimmed by 0 bases and the J gene end by 9 bases; junction bases not matched to a gene: 13. The CDR3 runs to 17 residues. Looked up from germline, CDR1 is MNHEY and CDR2 is SVGAGI. The CDR3 DNA reads as TGTGCCAGCAGTTACTCGAGGACAGGGGAGGACCACGGGACGCAGTATTTT. It is translated as CASSYSRTGEDHGTQYF.

The rearrangement uses TRBV6-2 or TRBV6-3 and TRBJ2-7, with D unclear. Trimming removed 6 bases at V and 5 bases at J, with 14 bases between. This CDR3 has 13 residues. Germline loops: CDR1 MNHEY, CDR2 SVGEGT. The CDR3 DNA is TGTGCCAGCAGCCCCTCCCTCGCCCACGAGCAGTACTTC. This codes for CASSPSLAHEQYF.

J is TRBJ2-1 and V is TRBV3-1; no firm D call. CDR1 is LGHDT and CDR2 is YNNKEL in the germline V gene (reference sequence). The CDR3 runs 16 residues. Trimming left V 0 bases short and J 0 bases short, with 9 bases between. The CDR3 is CASSQDRLYSYNEQFF. The DNA for the CDR3 is TGTGCCAGCAGCCAAGATCGGCTTTACTCCTACAATGAGCAGTTCTTC.

V and J are TRBV9 and TRBJ2-7; 8 nucleotides align to TRBD1. This CDR3 contains 16 residues. Germline CDR1 reads SGDLS; CDR2 reads YYNGEE. After removal of 4 bases from V and 4 bases from J, the junction contained 13 bases not matched to a gene. As DNA, the CDR3 is TGTGCCAGCAGCCCGTTTGATCAGGGGGCGGATTACGAGCAGTACTTC. Its protein product is CASSPFDQGADYEQYF.

This chain connects TRBV28 to TRBJ1-1, with D unresolved. This CDR3 has 15 residues. Germline CDR1 MDHEN, CDR2 SYDVKM. Deletions cut 5 bases from V and 4 bases from J, with 17 bases between. CDR3 region: CASSPLTTGSTEAFF. The CDR3 nucleotides read TGTGCCAGCAGTCCCCTTACCACGGGGAGCACTGAAGCTTTCTTT. The full variable domain, completed using reference TRBV28 and TRBJ1-1, is DVKVTQSSRYLVKRTGEKVFLECVQDMDHENMFWYRQDPGLGLRLIYFSYDVKMKEKGDIPEGYSVSREKKERFSLILESASTNQTSMYLCASSPLTTGSTEAFFGQGTRLTVV.

The genes are TRBV4-1 and TRBJ2-1; 7 nucleotides align to TRBD2. CDR3 size: 16 residues. Unmatched junction bases numbered 13, after V lost 6 bases and J lost 5 bases. Germline V gene lookup returns CDR1 MGHRA and CDR2 YSYEKL. The CDR3 DNA is TGCGCCAGCAGTTTCAGCGGGACCTCCTGGAACAATGAGCAGTTCTTC. It codes for CASSFSGTSWNNEQFF.

This clonotype has more than one count but fewer than ten. CDR3: CSVANRGNYGYTF. In DNA, the CDR3 is TGCAGCGTTGCCAATCGGGGGAACTATGGCTACACCTTC. The genes are TRBV29-1 and TRBJ1-2; D might be TRBD1 (5 bases). V was trimmed by 4 bases and J by 2 bases, leaving 11 bases between them. Germline V lookup: CDR1 SQVTM, CDR2 ANQGSEA. This CDR3 contains 13 residues.

This clonotype was detected many times. The chain combines TRBV27 with TRBJ2-3; the D gene is possibly TRBD1 (5 bases). Trimming pared 11 bases from V and 0 bases from J, leaving 12 bases between. The germline V gene has CDR1 MNHEY and CDR2 SMNVEV (reference sequence). This CDR3 is built from 13 residues. The CDR3 DNA reads as TGTGCCGTACAGGTCCCTAGCACAGATACGCAGTATTTT. Its translation is CAVQVPSTDTQYF.

Worth noting for this clonotype: The junction does not match germline at one end; this may be a read error. The V gene is TRBV16, the J gene TRBJ2-1; 7 bases line up with TRBD2. This CDR3 has 14 residues. Germline V gives CDR1 KGHSY, CDR2 FQNENV. The CDR3 reads CASSESSGGETQFF. The CDR3 DNA sequence: TGTGCCAGCAGCGAATCCTCTGGGGGGGAGACGCAGTTCTTC.

This clonotype was seen only a few times. CDR3 region: CASSLASGLAGVRTDTQYF. For the CDR3, the DNA is TGCGCCAGCAGCTTGGCCTCGGGACTAGCGGGAGTACGCACAGATACGCAGTATTTT. The rearrangement uses TRBV5-1 and TRBJ2-3; 14 bases are shared with TRBD2. Germline CDR1 SGHRS, CDR2 YFSETQ. The CDR3 is made up of 19 amino acids. Losses at the gene ends were 0 bases for V and 1 base for J; bases not matched to a gene: 7.

The rearrangement joins TRBV6-1 to TRBJ1-2; possible D gene TRBD1, 5 bases. V lost 6 bases and J lost 4, with 15 bases in between. This CDR3 spans 14 amino acids. Germline loops: CDR1 MNHNS, CDR2 SASEGT. The CDR3 loop is CASSHGGIGYGYTF. The DNA for the CDR3 is TGTGCCAGCAGCCACGGGGGTATTGGCTATGGCTACACCTTC.

This clonotype has a handful of counts. V is TRBV7-6 and J is TRBJ2-1; D may correspond to TRBD1 or TRBD2 (6 bases each). Per germline, CDR1 SGHVS and CDR2 FNYEAQ. This CDR3 is 17 amino acids long. Between the trimmed V and J ends, which lost 1 base and 5 bases, there was a span of 18 bases. The CDR3 nucleotides read TGTGCCAGCAGCTTAGAGCCCAACCGGGGGCGGAACAATGAGCAGTTCTTC. Amino acid sequence: CASSLEPNRGRNNEQFF.

V gene TRBV9 combines with J gene TRBJ2-2; D not certain. The CDR3 consists of 14 residues. In germline, CDR1 is SGDLS, CDR2 YYNGEE. V was trimmed by 4 bases and J by 0 bases, leaving 7 bases between them. CDR3: CASSPSTNTGELFF. The CDR3 bases are TGTGCCAGCAGCCCTTCCACGAACACCGGGGAGCTGTTTTTT.

The chain has TRBV29-1 and TRBJ2-5, with 7 bases matching TRBD2. Losses at the gene ends were 8 bases for V and 4 bases for J; bases not matched to a gene: 10. Germline V lookup: CDR1 SQVTM, CDR2 ANQGSEA. This CDR3 is built from 13 residues. The chain's CDR3 is CSIGGGRAETQYF. CDR3 DNA: TGCAGCATCGGGGGAGGGCGGGCAGAGACCCAGTACTTC.

V and J are TRBV4-1 and TRBJ2-5; 9 positions match TRBD2. The V gene's germline CDR1 is MGHRA and CDR2 YSYEKL. V gave up 1 base and J gave up 5 bases; unmatched junction bases: 5. The CDR3 is made up of 15 amino acids. For the CDR3, the DNA is TGCGCCAGCAGCCAAGTGGGACTAGCTATGGAGACCCAGTACTTC. Translation: CASSQVGLAMETQYF.

The rearrangement joins TRBV7-9 to TRBJ2-1; D gene uncertain. The CDR3 contains 12 residues. Germline lookup yields CDR1 SEHNR and CDR2 FQNEAQ (reference sequence). V lost 5 bases and J lost 6, with 8 bases in between. CDR3 amino acids: CASSPEANEQFF. CDR3 nucleotide sequence: TGTGCCAGCAGCCCCGAGGCCAATGAGCAGTTCTTC. Full variable domain (missing parts from reference TRBV7-9 and TRBJ2-1): DTGVSQNPRHKITKRGQNVTFRCDPISEHNRLYWYRQTLGQGPEFLTYFQNEAQLEKSRLLSDRFSAERPKGSFSTLEIQRTEQGDSAMYLCASSPEANEQFFGPGTRLTVL.

The gene calls are TRBV27 and TRBJ1-5; D is ambiguous. The germline CDR1 and CDR2 sequences are MNHEY and SMNVEV (reference sequence). V lost 5 bases to trimming and J lost 3 bases, with 14 bases between them. The CDR3 has 15 amino acids. DNA of the CDR3: TGTGCCAGCAGTCAAACGCAGGACCCCAATCAGCCCCAGCATTTT. Translated: CASSQTQDPNQPQHF.

This chain connects TRBV20-1 to TRBJ2-1, with 13 bases aligning to TRBD2. The CDR3 totals 15 residues. V lost 2 bases, J lost 7 bases, and 5 bases stayed unmatched. Germline CDR1 reads DFQATT; CDR2 reads SNEGSKA (reference sequence). The CDR3 sequence: CSARSGTSGKNEQFF. The CDR3, as DNA: TGCAGTGCTAGATCCGGGACTAGCGGGAAAAATGAGCAGTTCTTC.

J is TRBJ2-3 and V is TRBV20-1, with 11 nucleotides matching TRBD2. The length of the CDR3 is 14 residues. The V gene end was trimmed by 7 bases and the J gene end by 6 bases; junction bases not matched to a gene: 9. CDR1 is DFQATT, CDR2 SNEGSKA, per germline (reference sequence). In nucleotides, the CDR3 is TGCAGTGTACCACTAGCGGGGGCAGGGGATACGCAGTATTTT. It translates to CSVPLAGAGDTQYF.

This rearrangement joins TRBV27 to TRBJ2-5; 12 bases are a match to TRBD1. V was pared by 2 bases and J by 4 bases, with 5 bases of the junction left unmatched. The CDR3 has 16 residues. Germline V gives CDR1 MNHEY, CDR2 SMNVEV (reference sequence). The CDR3, as DNA: TGTGCCAGCAGTTTAGGGACAGGGGGCACAGGAGAGACCCAGTACTTC. Its protein product is CASSLGTGGTGETQYF.

CDR3 in amino acids: CASSLGQGWTEAFF. The CDR3 DNA follows: TGTGCCAGCAGCTTAGGACAGGGGTGGACTGAAGCTTTCTTT. This sequence joins TRBV13 and TRBJ1-1, with 7 nucleotides matching TRBD1. In germline, CDR1 is PRHDT, CDR2 FYEKMQ (reference sequence). There are 14 residues in the CDR3. V trimming: 0 bases; J trimming: 5 bases; junction bases outside the gene matches: 3. Drawing the rest from reference TRBV13 and TRBJ1-1, the complete variable domain is AAGVIQSPRHLIKEKRETATLKCYPIPRHDTVYWYQQGPGQDPQFLISFYEKMQSDKGSIPDRFSAQQFSDYHSELNMSSLELGDSALYFCASSLGQGWTEAFFGQGTRLTVV.

This clonotype has a handful of counts. The chain recombines TRBV20-1 with TRBJ2-7; TRBD2 matches 8 bases. CDR3 size: 15 residues. J was trimmed by 9 bases and V by 3 bases; bases with no gene match: 16. CDR1 is DFQATT, CDR2 SNEGSKA, per germline (reference sequence). The CDR3 nucleotides are TGCAGTGCTAGCTCGCCAAAAGCGGGAGAACTCCTGCAGTACTTC. Residues: CSASSPKAGELLQYF.

This clonotype was counted only a few times. The chain uses TRBV20-1 and TRBJ2-7, with D tentatively TRBD2 (6 bases). Germline V lookup: CDR1 DFQATT, CDR2 SNEGSKA (reference sequence). CDR3 length equals 12 residues. Trimming pared 1 base from V and 4 bases from J, leaving 8 bases between. Here the CDR3 reads CSARGLDYEQYF. The CDR3 DNA is TGCAGTGCTAGAGGACTAGATTACGAGCAGTACTTC.

This clonotype was observed a handful of times. The J gene is TRBJ2-7, the V gene TRBV7-9; possibly TRBD1 for D (5 bases). This CDR3 has 14 amino acids. Trimming took off 2 bases at V and 2 bases at J, with 10 bases between the two ends. Germline V CDR1 and CDR2: SEHNR, FQNEAQ (reference sequence). CDR3 in DNA: TGTGCCAGCAGCTTATTCGACAGTACCTACGAGCAGTACTTC. This gives the protein CASSLFDSTYEQYF.

The chain links TRBV7-9 to TRBJ2-1; no reliable D call. The CDR3 loop spans 16 amino acids. The germline V and J ends were trimmed by 1 base and 8 bases, with 18 bases remaining between them. The germline CDR1 and CDR2 sequences are SEHNR and FQNEAQ (reference sequence). In nucleotides, the CDR3 is TGTGCCAGCAGCTTAGACTTAATTGTCGATCGATATGAGCAGTTCTTC. Encoded protein: CASSLDLIVDRYEQFF.

The rearrangement joins TRBV11-1 to TRBJ2-1; 13 bases are shared with TRBD2. Germline CDR1 reads SGHAT; CDR2 reads FQDESV (reference sequence). The CDR3 is made up of 21 amino acids. V lost 5 bases and J lost 3; bases outside the gene matches: 19. CDR3 loop: CASSRFGTSGNSGPHYNEQFF. CDR3 DNA sequence: TGTGCCAGCAGCCGATTCGGGACTAGCGGGAATTCCGGACCCCACTACAATGAGCAGTTCTTC.

Only one count was recorded for this clonotype. The chain couples TRBV11-1 to TRBJ2-7; 7 bases align to TRBD1. Germline values: CDR1 SGHAT, CDR2 FQDESV (reference sequence). The CDR3 length is 18 residues. J lost 5 bases, V lost 5 bases, and 21 bases had no gene match. The CDR3: CASSPTLPTIRQGDEQYF. In nucleotides, the CDR3 is TGTGCCAGCAGCCCAACGCTTCCCACAATCCGACAGGGTGACGAGCAGTACTTC.

The chain has TRBV7-2 and TRBJ2-7; 7 nucleotides align to TRBD1. Germline V CDR1 and CDR2: SGHTA, FQGNSA. V gave up 2 bases and J gave up 4 bases; unmatched junction bases: 5. The CDR3 contains 14 residues. The CDR3 reads CASSLWDSYYEQYF. In nucleotides, the CDR3 is TGTGCCAGCAGCTTATGGGACAGTTATTACGAGCAGTACTTC.